These T cell receptor beta chains were read from a single sample in a study of T cell responses to AZD1222 COVID-19 vaccine. The repertoire was sequenced with immunoSEQ multiplex PCR; TCRdb's copy has only in-frame clones and lacks some. The top ten hold more than 9% of the sample, which has 100,000 to 150,000 clones, around 87% seen once. Specimen: peripheral blood, collected on day 0 of AZD1222 vaccination. These receptors came from an adult in good health. The CDR3 runs from the conserved cysteine through the conserved F or W. A D gene is named only where the DNA matches it firmly. The size field is filled for only some rows; it gives once, few, many or a size class.

cdr3_nt,cdr3_aa,v_call,d_call,clone_size,j_call
TGTGCCATCGGTTACAGGCCGTACGAGCAGTACTTC,CAIGYRPYEQYF,TRBV10-3,NA,NA,TRBJ2-7
TGTGCCAGCAGCTTAGGGTCAACGCTCCCGGAGACCCAGTACTTC,CASSLGSTLPETQYF,TRBV7-9,NA,NA,TRBJ2-5
TGCGCCAGCAGCTCGGGGACAGGGGCGCTTGAAGCTTTCTTT,CASSSGTGALEAFF,TRBV5-1,TRBD1,once,TRBJ1-1
TGTGCCAGCAGCGTAACTGGAGACCCGCAGTACTTC,CASSVTGDPQYF,TRBV9,NA,NA,TRBJ2-7
TGCGCCAGCAGCCCCGGGACGAACACTGAAGCTTTCTTT,CASSPGTNTEAFF,TRBV4-1,NA,NA,TRBJ1-1
TGTGCCACCAGCAGAGATGCGGCGAACACCGGGGAGCTGTTTTTT,CATSRDAANTGELFF,TRBV15,NA,NA,TRBJ2-2
TGTGCCAGCAGTGGGGCTAGGCCCCGGGGCACCGGGGAGCTGTTTTTT,CASSGARPRGTGELFF,TRBV6-2/TRBV6-3,NA,NA,TRBJ2-2
TGCGCCAGCAGCTTGGCCCAGGGGGCGGGGGAGCAGTACTTC,CASSLAQGAGEQYF,TRBV5-1,TRBD1,few,TRBJ2-7
TGTGCCAGCAGTCTAGCGGCCTTAGCCGGGGAGCTGTTTTTT,CASSLAALAGELFF,TRBV28,TRBD2,few,TRBJ2-2
TGTGCCAGCAGCATCGACAGGGGGCTTAATGAAAAACTGTTTTTT,CASSIDRGLNEKLFF,TRBV6-5,TRBD1,NA,TRBJ1-4
TGCGCCAGCAGTACAGGACAGGGGGCGCCGGGCGGGGAGCTGTTTTTT,CASSTGQGAPGGELFF,TRBV5-1,TRBD1,NA,TRBJ2-2
TGTGCCAGCAGTCCACCGCCGGGACTAGCGGGAGCAAGGGATACGCAGTATTTT,CASSPPPGLAGARDTQYF,TRBV28,TRBD2,NA,TRBJ2-3
TGTGCCAGCAGCACCAGCGGGAGTCCGGATACGCAGTATTTT,CASSTSGSPDTQYF,TRBV3-1/TRBV3-2,TRBD2,NA,TRBJ2-3
TGTGCCAGCAGCTATGGAGATACGCAGTATTTT,CASSYGDTQYF,TRBV7-3,NA,NA,TRBJ2-3
TGTGCCAGCAGTTACTCGCGACTGAGGGGTACCGGGGAGCTGTTTTTT,CASSYSRLRGTGELFF,TRBV6-5,NA,NA,TRBJ2-2
TGTGCCAGCAGTCCACAGACTAGCGGCGGGGAGCAGTTCTTC,CASSPQTSGGEQFF,TRBV7-3,TRBD2,NA,TRBJ2-1
TGTGCCAGCAGCCCCGGCGGCGGTCGCCAAGAGACCCAGTACTTC,CASSPGGGRQETQYF,TRBV9,NA,NA,TRBJ2-5
TGTGCCAGCAGCTTGGAAGAGACCCAGTACTTC,CASSLEETQYF,TRBV5-5,NA,NA,TRBJ2-5
TGTGCCAGCAGGGGGATGACGGCCGAGCAGTACTTC,CASRGMTAEQYF,TRBV25-1,NA,NA,TRBJ2-7
TGTGCCAGCAGTGAGGACAATTATAGCAATCAGCCCCAGCATTTT,CASSEDNYSNQPQHF,TRBV2,NA,NA,TRBJ1-5
TGTGCCAGCAGCGTAGACAGACTACTAGCGGGTCACAATGAGCAGTTCTTC,CASSVDRLLAGHNEQFF,TRBV9,TRBD2,NA,TRBJ2-1
TGTGCCAGCAGCCCGGGAGGTTATGGCTACACCTTC,CASSPGGYGYTF,TRBV11-2,NA,NA,TRBJ1-2
TGTGCCAGCAGCTTGGATGTGTTCACAGATACGCAGTATTTT,CASSLDVFTDTQYF,TRBV5-4,NA,NA,TRBJ2-3
TGTGCCAGCAGCCGGGGACTAGCGGGAGGGCCTGGGACCGGGGAGCTGTTTTTT,CASSRGLAGGPGTGELFF,TRBV7-9,TRBD2,NA,TRBJ2-2